This entry features one T cell receptor beta chain sequence. Its specificity is not known. The data belong to a study of cytomegalovirus exposure and HLA in healthy donors. Study-wide results and limits: A later analysis showed HLA-associated TCR beta chains outstripping equally common others in clonal expansion. An analysis that came later showed most CMV-associated TCR beta chains appearing HLA-restricted.

Trimming took 4 bases from V and 6 from J; bases not matched to a gene: 6. The CDR3 length is 16 residues. The germline CDR1 and CDR2 sequences are ENHRY and SYGVKD. PCR involved 60 Vbeta and 13 Jbeta primers. Profiled with immunoSEQ multiplex PCR; TCRdb holds only in-frame clones, not every one. There are roughly 250,000 clones in the sample; roughly 70% occur only once, and approximately 2.1% lies in the top ten. This receptor was identified in a female donor in good health and CMV-seronegative. Sequenced input: PBMCs. V is TRBV10-3 and J is TRBJ2-2; TRBD1 agrees at 12 bases. The CDR3 DNA follows: TGTGCCATCAGTGCAAGGGGACAGGGGGCGGCCGGGGAGCTGTTTTTT. Its translation is CAISARGQGAAGELFF.